Listed below are T cell receptor beta chains from one sample, sequenced in a study of T-cell memory formation after mild COVID-19. TCRdb itself ran the 5' RACE reads through MiXCR, one entry per CDR3 protein. The sample contains about 57,000 distinct CDR3 sequences, over 9% of which appear only once. The sequencing input was PBMCs or a T cell subset sorted from them (not recorded which). These TCRs come from a man aged 18 to 29 who had mild COVID-19 (a few samples of this study predate the infection). Cell type and time point are not known. CDR3s include the opening cysteine and the closing phenylalanine or tryptophan.

CASSPLGGGQPQHF,TRBV7-9,TRBJ1-5
CASRRLAGGNQETQYF,TRBV6-5,TRBJ2-5
CASSPPTGAPNEQFF,TRBV18,TRBJ2-1
CASSLGGHTQYF,TRBV27,TRBJ2-3
CASSRSPTSGRNNEQFF,TRBV7-6,TRBJ2-1
CASSLRNEQFF,TRBV3-1,TRBJ2-1
CASSPAGTASEQYF,TRBV14,TRBJ2-7
CASSTDKYSNQPQHF,TRBV6-6,TRBJ1-5
CASSLAVDSSWATQYF,TRBV7-2,TRBJ2-3
CSVARGLDTEAFF,TRBV29-1,TRBJ1-1
CASSQDLWQNYGYTF,TRBV4-3,TRBJ1-2
CASSIGLTRGDTQYF,TRBV5-1,TRBJ2-3
CASSGTGTSGLDTQYF,TRBV9,TRBJ2-3
CASSIGTSGGANEQFF,TRBV11-3,TRBJ2-1
CVTGKDRQETQYF,TRBV6-5,TRBJ2-5
CAWTDGTAKTEAFF,TRBV30,TRBJ1-1
CASSQVPGTDSNYGYTF,TRBV4-2,TRBJ1-2
CSARPGTDQETQYF,TRBV20-1,TRBJ2-5
CASSNRDRMTGELFF,TRBV7-2,TRBJ2-2
CASSRTGTNQPQHF,TRBV6-2/TRBV6-3,TRBJ1-5
CASSLAPGFGDTQYF,TRBV7-6,TRBJ2-3
CASRAVLRAGNTIYF,TRBV7-9,TRBJ1-3
CASSYTDRAQPQHF,TRBV6-6,TRBJ1-5